This T cell receptor beta chain was captured by sequencing in a study of Ad26.COV2.S vaccination and SARS-CoV-2 variants (dated by TCRdb to 2020 to 2022). For the study in its entirety: Vaccine-arm donors were drawn from COV1001, a multicentre, randomized, double-blind, placebo-controlled phase I-IIa trial of Ad26.COV2.S in healthy adults. Ad26.COV2.S was administered intramuscularly at 5 x 10^10 or 1 x 10^11 viral particles, either as a single shot or as two shots given 56 days apart. The specificity and breadth of SARS-CoV-2-reactive T cell receptors after Ad26.COV2.S vaccination were assessed by TCRbeta repertoire sequencing. A total of approximately 30 samples were included in the TCR-sequenced set, comprising around 19 Ad26.COV2.S vaccine recipients, 5 placebo recipients and 8 SARS-CoV-2 convalescent individuals. Trial participants were randomized into five groups of five, in which low-dose or high-dose Ad26.COV2.S was given once or twice, or placebo was given on both occasions. Investigators remained blinded to trial group allocation during experiments and outcome assessment. The investigation overall reported the following: After vaccination, spike-specific CD8+ and CD4+ T cell responses were reported to show substantial breadth. Comparable non-spike TCR breadth was observed between vaccine and placebo recipients, consistent with only spike being contained in the vaccine. According to the authors, total T cell responses may have been underestimated by the TCR breadth and depth analyses. Ad26.COV2.S recipients had higher spike-specific TCR breadth than placebo recipients (P = 0.0014). The study was not powered for comparison of responses between vaccine doses or regimens.

Of note for this clone: Its antigen is not yet known. No much larger clone is present one base from it, and per-base qualities are unavailable.

Read against the paper, the sample's treatment or condition label means: some 20 received Ad26.COV2.S at low or high dose, single or two shots; about 5 received placebo; per-sample allocation not given. For vaccine and placebo recipients, repertoires were sequenced using samples collected on day 63 after the first injection. Between 29 July and 7 August 2020, Cohort 1b enrolled about two dozen adults aged 18-55 years at one site in Boston, USA. Ad26.COV2.S consisted of a replication-incompetent adenovirus type 26 vector by which a prefusion-stabilized SARS-CoV-2 spike protein from the original Wuhan strain was expressed. The CDR3, cysteine through phenylalanine, is 13 amino acids long. Only the CDR3 portion is preserved as DNA: 39 bases, with reading frame beginning at the first base. CDR1 and CDR2 are read off the germline V gene as SGHRS and YFSETQ. V is pared back by 1 base and J by 3 bases, with 8 bases lying between the germline termini.

TCRbeta CDR3 regions were sequenced with the immunoSEQ Assay. After extraction, genomic DNA underwent amplification by bias-controlled multiplex PCR, followed by high-throughput sequencing. The authors' analysis ran thus. Collapsing and filtering of sequences were performed to quantify the absolute abundance of each unique TCRbeta CDR3 region. T cell fraction was estimated by normalizing TCRbeta template counts to usable DNA, which was measured by amplifying reference genes present in all nucleated cells. Repertoire TCRs were annotated as SARS-CoV-2-specific by exact matching of V gene, CDR3 amino acid sequence and J gene to a known reactive TCR set. The reference SARS-CoV-2 TCR set came from MIRA and was filtered for enrichment in COVID-19-positive ImmuneCODE repertoires, removing public or cross-reactive TCRs. Using the MIRA antigens, annotated TCRs were further analysed by specific ORF or by position within an ORF. Depth was the summed frequency of annotated unique rearrangements, while breadth was defined as annotated unique rearrangements over total unique productive rearrangements. TCR breadth was compared between groups using two-sided Wilcoxon rank-sum tests. TCRdb holds this immuneACCESS table with in-frame rearrangements only. Some clones are missing; in checked studies, unresolved V genes explain under half, and the rest has no known cause. For V, J and clone size, that table is used; D and trimming come from the DNA. Within this sample are approximately 360,000 clones, with 83% of them counted one time only. The ten most abundant clones make up more than 7% of the sample.

The TCR sequence derives from a person aged 18-60 years who received the Ad26.COV2.S COVID-19 vaccine or a placebo. The V gene is TRBV5-1 and the J gene is TRBJ2-7; a tentative D match to TRBD2 spans 5 bases. Sequenced here: peripheral blood, sampled in a trial of Ad26.COV2.S vaccine versus placebo. The DNA sequence is as follows: TGCGCCAGCAGCTTGAGAGGGTACTACGAGCAGTACTTC. This yields the protein CASSLRGYYEQYF. The CDR3 plus the reference TRBV5-1 and TRBJ2-7 genes for the other parts give the full variable domain: KAGVTQTPRYLIKTRGQQVTLSCSPISGHRSVSWYQQTPGQGLQFLFEYFSETQRNKGNFPGRFSGRQFSNSRSEMNVSTLELGDSALYLCASSLRGYYEQYFGPGTRLTVT.